The clone carrying this T cell receptor beta chain was observed at least ten times. What it binds is unknown. TCRdb passed the RT-PCR reads through MiXCR, listing each CDR3 protein once. The table records roughly 160,000 distinct CDR3 sequences, around 9.9% of them present only once. CDR1 ENHRY and CDR2 SYGVKD come from the germline V gene. The CDR3 is 15 amino acids. The germline V and J ends were trimmed by 3 bases and 0 bases, with 12 bases remaining between them. The data are from a study of response to subunit inactivated influenza vaccine. Study results and limitations: New T cells are recruited in small numbers by each seasonal influenza vaccination, according to the authors' suggestion.

This specimen consisted of non-naive T cells sorted from PBMCs, obtained 35 to 45 days after vaccination. The rearrangement links TRBV10-3 to TRBJ2-7; D remains ambiguous. This receptor was identified in a man over 45 who received an inactivated influenza vaccine. Written as DNA, the CDR3 is TGTGCCATCAGTGATGTTAGCCTTAGCTCCTACGAGCAGTACTTC. This codes for CAISDVSLSSYEQYF.